Listed below are T cell receptor beta chains from one sample, sequenced in a study of control samples from healthy donors and cancer patients. Clones were read by immunoSEQ multiplex PCR, and TCRdb kept only the in-frame ones, dropping some. The sample lists about 150,000 clones, 90% to 95% occurring once. Material: blood. All receptors derive from a middle-aged man in good health. Both conserved end residues are part of each CDR3. D genes are given only for firm matches. Where a row states a size, it is once, few, many or the class of an expanded clone; other rows omit it.

v_call	d_call	j_call	clone_size	cdr3_nt	cdr3_aa
TRBV3-1/TRBV3-2	.	TRBJ1-6	.	TGTGCCAGCAGCCCCCCGGGGGGCTATAATTCACCCCTCCACTTT	CASSPPGGYNSPLHF
TRBV5-5	TRBD2	TRBJ2-5	.	TGTGCCAGCAGCTTGAAAACGCTAGCGGGGGGCCACTACTTC	CASSLKTLAGGHYF
TRBV11-2	TRBD1	TRBJ1-4	.	TGTGCCAGCAGCTGGGGACAGGCGGCCCAGGAAAAACTGTTTTTT	CASSWGQAAQEKLFF
TRBV19	TRBD1	TRBJ1-4	.	TGTGCCAGTAGTGCCCGGGAGGGGGCAGATGAAAAACTGTTTTTT	CASSAREGADEKLFF
TRBV6-6	.	TRBJ1-1	once	TGTGCCAGCAGTTACGAGAGGGTGAACACTGAAGCTTTCTTT	CASSYERVNTEAFF
TRBV19	.	TRBJ2-3	.	TGTGCCAGTAGTCCTCCCTCCCAGGCCACGCAGTATTTT	CASSPPSQATQYF
TRBV6-5	.	TRBJ2-2	.	TGTGCCAGCAGTTACGGGGGAGGAACCGGGGAGCTGTTTTTT	CASSYGGGTGELFF
TRBV27	TRBD1	TRBJ2-2	.	TGTGCCAGCAGTCTGGGACAGACCACCGGGGAGCTGTTTTTT	CASSLGQTTGELFF
TRBV4-1	.	TRBJ2-1	.	TGCGCCAGCAGCCAAGCCCGGCTAGCTAGCAACGAGCAGTTCTTC	CASSQARLASNEQFF
TRBV27	.	TRBJ1-2	.	TGTGCCAGCAGTCCACAGGGCCTCGGGGGCTACACCTTC	CASSPQGLGGYTF
TRBV28	TRBD1	TRBJ2-1	.	TGTGCCAGCAGTCCTTCCGGACAGGCCTTGTCTCTTAATGAGCAGTTCTTC	CASSPSGQALSLNEQFF
TRBV6-5	TRBD2	TRBJ2-7	.	TGTGCCAGCAGTTACTCGGGACTAGCTACCTACGAGCAGTACTTC	CASSYSGLATYEQYF
TRBV27	.	TRBJ2-1	.	TGTGCCAGCAGTATAAACCCAGGGATCGAGCAGTTCTTC	CASSINPGIEQFF
TRBV12-5	.	TRBJ1-5	.	TGTGCTAGTGGTAGGACTTTGAGCAATCAGCCCCAGCATTTT	CASGRTLSNQPQHF
TRBV5-1	.	TRBJ1-6	.	TGCGCCAGCAGCTTGGACTATAATTCACCCCTCCACTTT	CASSLDYNSPLHF